The clone carrying this TCR beta chain has a count of ten or more. No antigen is known for it. The data were obtained in a study of T cells in Graves' hyperthyroidism and ophthalmopathy. Findings and caveats of the study: Model predictions of ophthalmopathy came a median approximately 6.8 months before onset.

Patients were excluded for uncontrolled infection, other autoimmune disease, pregnancy or lactation. Thyroid ultrasound and orbital computed tomography, with clinical symptoms and serum thyroxine and TRAb, informed diagnoses. The PBMCs were taken from around 9 ml of fresh peripheral blood. The CDR3 contains 14 residues. J was trimmed by 6 bases and V by 10 bases; bases with no gene match: 8. The TCR beta CDR3 regions underwent amplification using RNA transcripts as the source. The primer set for the first-round RT-PCR of the TCR CDR3 was HTBI. Using its own MiXCR run on the multiplex PCR reads, TCRdb lists one record per CDR3 protein. The table has roughly 530,000 distinct CDR3 sequences, 17% seen once.

The rearrangement links TRBV12-3 or TRBV12-4 to TRBJ2-4; 11 positions match TRBD2. This receptor was obtained from a woman aged 18-29 years with Graves' ophthalmopathy. The sequenced material came from blood. The CDR3 sequence: CATTSTSGRNIQYF. The DNA of the CDR3 is TGTGCCACCACAAGTACTAGCGGGAGAAACATTCAGTACTTC.